This note documents a single T cell receptor (beta chain) sequence. CD4+ cells were split into CD45RA+ naive and CD45RA-negative memory subsets. V was pared by 4 bases and J by 6 bases, with 7 bases of the junction left unmatched. The CDR3 is 14 amino acids. Germline values: CDR1 SNHLY, CDR2 FYNNEI. TCRdb's copy holds only in-frame clones and misses some; the assay was immunoSEQ multiplex PCR. The sample gives 1,500,000 or so clones, approximately 96% of which show up once; 1.2% is in the top ten. This record belongs to a study of shared clonotypes between healthy human individuals. This chain connects TRBV2 to TRBJ2-3, with 7 bases that match TRBD1. This sequence originates from a young man in good health. The source material was naive CD4+ T cells sorted from blood. Specified subset: CD45RA+ positively selected. The CDR3 reads CASSVARGTDTQYF. CDR3 coding DNA: TGTGCCAGCAGTGTGGCCAGGGGGACGGATACGCAGTATTTT.